The next 7 T cell receptor beta chains were all read from a single sample in a study of T cell responses to AZD1222 COVID-19 vaccine. The table came from immunoSEQ multiplex PCR; TCRdb's copy has only in-frame clones and leaves some out. The sample has tens of thousands of clones, almost 90% seen once. The sequencing here drew on peripheral blood, taken on day 0 of MenACWY control vaccination. Source of these receptors: an adult in good health.

This sequence joins TRBV7-3 and TRBJ1-6, with D maybe TRBD1 (6 bases). V shed 2 bases and J shed 9 bases, with 14 bases lying between them. Germline V gene data show CDR1 as SGHTA and CDR2 as FQGTGA. The CDR3 covers 15 residues. CDR3 DNA sequence: TGTGCCAGCAGCTTATATCCGGGGGCTGGTTCACCCCTCCACTTT. Translated, it gives CASSLYPGAGSPLHF.

This clone was seen more than once but under ten times. This chain's CDR3 is CASSFRGTHEQYF. The CDR3 bases are TGTGCCAGCAGCTTCAGGGGAACCCACGAGCAGTACTTC. The rearrangement links TRBV7-2 to TRBJ2-7; TRBD1 is a possible D gene (6 bases). The germline CDR1 and CDR2 sequences are SGHTA and FQGNSA. The CDR3 contains 13 residues. Trimming shortened V by 3 bases and J by 5 bases, and 11 bases separated the two germline ends.

V usage is TRBV19 and J usage is TRBJ1-2, with 7 bases fitting TRBD1. From germline, CDR1 is LNHDA and CDR2 SQIVND (reference sequence). J was trimmed by 2 bases and V by 5 bases; bases with no gene match: 5. The CDR3 totals 14 residues. CDR3 protein: CASSSPGQNYGYTF. The CDR3 DNA follows: TGTGCCAGTAGTTCCCCGGGACAGAACTATGGCTACACCTTC.

The J gene is TRBJ2-7, the V gene TRBV27, with 9 bases lining up with TRBD1. CDR1 and CDR2 from the germline V gene are MNHEY and SMNVEV (reference sequence). V shed 7 bases, J shed 0 bases, and the junction held 7 bases outside the gene matches. The CDR3 loop spans 15 amino acids. CDR3 region: CASKSGTGSSYEQYF. CDR3 nucleotides: TGTGCCAGCAAATCCGGGACAGGGAGCTCCTACGAGCAGTACTTC.

The chain joins TRBV30 to TRBJ1-4; D remains unclear. Germline V gene sequence: CDR1 GTSNPN, CDR2 SVGIG (reference sequence). The V end lost 0 bases, the J end lost 1 base, and 0 bases lay between the germline ends. This CDR3 region has 12 residues. For the CDR3, the DNA is TGTGCCTGGAGTGTAACTAATGAAAAACTGTTTTTT. Translated: CAWSVTNEKLFF. The whole variable domain, filled in from reference TRBV30 and TRBJ1-4, reads SQTIHQWPATLVQPVGSPLSLECTVEGTSNPNLYWYRQAAGRGLQLLFYSVGIGQISSEVPQNLSASRPQDRQFILSSKKLLLSDSGFYLCAWSVTNEKLFFGSGTQLSVL.

The chain links TRBV6-2 or TRBV6-3 to TRBJ1-4, with 9 bases fitting TRBD1. The CDR3 has 15 amino acids. Germline loops: CDR1 MNHEY, CDR2 SVGEGT. Trimming removed 0 bases from V and 8 bases from J; junction bases left unmatched: 4. This CDR3 reads CASSYSGTGIEKLFF. In nucleotides, the CDR3 is TGTGCCAGCAGTTACTCCGGGACAGGGATCGAAAAACTGTTTTTT.

V gene TRBV10-3 combines with J gene TRBJ2-3, with unresolved D. Germline CDR1 and CDR2: ENHRY and SYGVKD. CDR3 length: 14 amino acids. V lost 10 bases and J 0 bases, leaving 14 bases between the germline ends. CDR3 in DNA: TGTGCCAACGCGGCAGTGTTAAGCACAGATACGCAGTATTTT. It is translated as CANAAVLSTDTQYF.